This T cell receptor (beta chain) was profiled in a study of PD-L1 blockade in urothelial cancer. Study summary: Blood samples contained a median about 130,000 T cells.

V was clipped by 5 bases and J by 8 bases, with 13 bases between them. The germline CDR1 and CDR2 sequences are MNHNS and SASEGT. CDR3 length: 14 amino acids. Profiling relied on immunoSEQ multiplex PCR, and the TCRdb table lists in-frame clones only, not all of them. Found here are 80,000 to 90,000 clones, roughly 84% of them singletons; the top ten hold around 14%. Stated time point: pretreatment peripheral blood. Patients were diagnosed with urothelial carcinoma, either locally advanced or metastatic. The source of this sequence is a man aged 60 to 75 with urothelial cancer. This specimen was PBMCs, taken around atezolizumab (anti-PD-L1) treatment. This chain connects TRBV6-1 to TRBJ1-6; a weak D match, TRBD1 (6 bases). The CDR3 DNA is TGTGCCAGCAGTCTCTACAGGGCTGATTCACCCCTCCACTTT. Its protein is CASSLYRADSPLHF.